The 21 T cell receptor beta chains given below trace back to one sample, sequenced in a study of human CD4 T cells and Enterobacteriaceae. Sequencing was performed with immunoSEQ multiplex PCR; in TCRdb, only in-frame clones are kept and a portion is missing. The profile covers 25,000 to 35,000 clones, with roughly 80% appearing a single time and around 0.96% taken by the ten largest. Sorting took every CD4+ cell except CD45RA+CCR7+CD95- naive cells, reaching over 95% purity. Sequenced: memory CD4+ T cells from blood. Receptor source: a human donor in good health.

The V gene is TRBV19, the J gene TRBJ1-6; D is undetermined. The germline V gene has CDR1 LNHDA and CDR2 SQIVND (reference sequence). V was shortened by 1 base and J by 10 bases, with 11 bases between the two germline ends. The CDR3 extends over 14 amino acids. As DNA, the CDR3 is TGTGCCAGTAGTATAGGCTTCCTGAGATCACCCCTCCACTTT. It specifies CASSIGFLRSPLHF.

J is TRBJ2-2 and V is TRBV9; unclear D gene. Trimming removed 0 bases from V and 3 bases from J, with 12 bases in between. The CDR3 sequence is 16 residues long. Per germline, CDR1 SGDLS and CDR2 YYNGEE. The CDR3 nucleotides are TGTGCCAGCAGCGTAGTAGAAGCCTCGTACACCGGGGAGCTGTTTTTT. This gives the protein CASSVVEASYTGELFF.

The gene calls are TRBV25-1 and TRBJ2-5; maybe TRBD1 (5 bases). V was cut by 4 bases and J by 5 bases, with 8 bases left in between. CDR1 is MGHDK, CDR2 SYGVNS, per germline. CDR3 length: 12 amino acids. CDR3: CASSGRDETQYF. CDR3 coding DNA: TGTGCCAGCAGTGGCAGGGATGAGACCCAGTACTTC.

The V and J genes are TRBV14 and TRBJ2-7, with 13 bases lining up with TRBD2. J lost 3 bases, V lost 4 bases, and 3 bases had no gene match. Germline V gives CDR1 SGHDN, CDR2 FVKESK. The CDR3 spans 15 residues. The DNA for the CDR3 is TGTGCCAGCAGCCCCTGGACTAGCGGGAGCTACGAGCAGTACTTC. Translation gives CASSPWTSGSYEQYF.

This clone turned up a few times. The chain uses TRBV7-9 and TRBJ1-5; D is unresolved. Germline V CDR1 and CDR2: SEHNR, FQNEAQ (reference sequence). V was cut by 2 bases and J by 7 bases, with 12 bases left in between. The CDR3 runs 14 residues. The CDR3 reads CASSLTRDGQPQHF. In DNA form, the CDR3 reads TGTGCCAGCAGCTTAACGAGGGATGGGCAGCCCCAGCATTTT.

By share, this clone ranks as medium-sized. V is TRBV30 and J is TRBJ1-2, with D possibly being TRBD1 (6 bases). In germline, CDR1 is GTSNPN, CDR2 SVGIG (reference sequence). Trimming shortened V by 6 bases and J by 8 bases, and 16 bases separated the two germline ends. CDR3 length equals 12 residues. CDR3 amino acids: CACKGGGDGYTF. The CDR3 nucleotides are TGTGCCTGTAAGGGGGGAGGGGACGGCTACACCTTC.

This chain joins TRBV7-9 and TRBJ2-4, with TRBD2 matching 7 bases. Germline CDR1 SEHNR, CDR2 FQNEAQ (reference sequence). Trimming cost V 7 bases and J 2 bases; bases outside gene matches: 11. The length of the CDR3 is 16 residues. The CDR3 region has the DNA TGTGCCAGCACCCCAGGGAGGGACTTGACCAAAAACATTCAGTACTTC. It codes for CASTPGRDLTKNIQYF.

The chain has TRBV7-3 and TRBJ1-5; 11 bases are a match to TRBD1. CDR1 is SGHTA, CDR2 FQGTGA, per germline. V dropped 6 bases and J dropped 4; count of bases not matched to a gene: 11. This CDR3 has 17 residues. The CDR3, as DNA: TGTGCCAGCAGACTCCGGGACAGGGGGTTTGGGAATCAGCCCCAGCATTTT. It is translated as CASRLRDRGFGNQPQHF.

The J gene is TRBJ1-5, the V gene TRBV6-7; D possibly corresponds to TRBD1 (6 bases). TRBV6-7 qualifies as an ORF whose function is uncertain. The CDR3 is made up of 15 amino acids. V lost 6 bases and J 5 bases, leaving 17 bases between the germline ends. CDR3: CASSLTGHWDQPQHF. CDR3 in DNA: TGTGCCAGCAGCCTGACAGGTCATTGGGATCAGCCCCAGCATTTT.

This clone showed up just once. The chain recombines TRBV14 with TRBJ2-1, with 8 positions matching TRBD1. Germline assignment: CDR1 SGHDN and CDR2 FVKESK. The CDR3 runs to 16 residues. V lost 4 bases, J lost 0 bases, and 5 bases stayed unmatched. CDR3 coding DNA: TGTGCCAGCAGCCTCGCCCAGGGGGCCTCCTACAATGAGCAGTTCTTC. This codes for CASSLAQGASYNEQFF.

CDR3 loop: CASSDRPNSYEQYF. CDR3 DNA: TGCGCCAGCAGTGACAGACCCAACTCCTACGAGCAGTACTTC. The chain uses TRBV5-1 and TRBJ2-7; possibly TRBD1 for D (5 bases). Germline CDR1 reads SGHRS; CDR2 reads YFSETQ. This CDR3 comprises 14 residues. The V gene lost 5 bases and the J gene lost 0 bases, with 12 bases spanning the gap.

The genes are TRBV6-6 and TRBJ2-5, with D perhaps matching TRBD1 (6 bases). From germline, CDR1 is MNHNY and CDR2 SVGAGI (reference sequence). The V gene lost 7 bases and the J gene lost 7 bases, with 16 bases spanning the gap. The CDR3 loop spans 13 amino acids. CDR3 in amino acids: CASTTGTWGTQYF. CDR3 in DNA: TGTGCCAGCACCACAGGGACATGGGGGACCCAGTACTTC.

This chain uses TRBV7-9 with TRBJ2-1; TRBD2 matches 10 bases. V was clipped by 2 bases and J by 5 bases; unmatched bases: 15. Germline-derived CDR1 and CDR2 are SEHNR and FQNEAQ (reference sequence). This CDR3 region has 19 residues. CDR3 protein: CASSLRSRSGRDINNEQFF. The CDR3 nucleotides are TGTGCCAGCAGCTTAAGGAGTCGGAGCGGGAGGGACATTAACAATGAGCAGTTCTTC.

This clone was observed a handful of times. The chain employs TRBV23-1 and TRBJ2-6; D may be TRBD1 or TRBD2 (5 bases each). TRBV23-1 is known as an ORF, though its function is uncertain. Trimming took off 5 bases at V and 4 bases at J, with 24 bases between the two ends. CDR3 length equals 19 residues. CDR3 sequence: CASSYIISWDRAGANVLTF. CDR3 nucleotides: TGCGCCAGCAGTTATATTATTTCCTGGGACCGCGCGGGGGCCAACGTCCTGACTTTC.

This chain joins TRBV7-2 and TRBJ2-3, with 10 nucleotides matching TRBD2. CDR1 SGHTA and CDR2 FQGNSA come from the germline V gene. CDR3 length: 16 residues. The V gene end was trimmed by 6 bases and the J gene end by 2 bases; junction bases not matched to a gene: 8. The CDR3 bases are TGTGCCAGCAGACCTAGCGGGGGTCACCTCACAGATACGCAGTATTTT. Its translation: CASRPSGGHLTDTQYF. The variable domain in full, completed from reference TRBV7-2 and TRBJ2-3, reads GAGVSQSPSNKVTEKGKDVELRCDPISGHTALYWYRQSLGQGLEFLIYFQGNSAPDKSGLPSDRFSAERTGGSVSTLTIQRTQQEDSAVYLCASRPSGGHLTDTQYFGPGTRLTVL.

This clone was found once. The V gene is TRBV5-5, the J gene TRBJ1-2; D may be TRBD1 (5 bases). The V gene's germline CDR1 is SGHKS and CDR2 YYEKEE (reference sequence). The CDR3 totals 15 residues. Deletions cut 0 bases from V and 4 bases from J, with 13 bases between. The DNA of the CDR3 is TGTGCCAGCAGCTTGGTTCTGGGGCGGGCCTATGGCTACACCTTC. Translated: CASSLVLGRAYGYTF.

The chain joins TRBV5-1 to TRBJ2-3; D ambiguous. The germline gives CDR1 SGHRS, CDR2 YFSETQ. Deletions cut 6 bases from V and 0 bases from J, with 17 bases between. CDR3 length: 16 amino acids. The CDR3 sequence is CASTESPSQSTDTQYF. The CDR3 nucleotides read TGCGCCAGCACCGAAAGTCCTTCCCAGAGCACAGATACGCAGTATTTT.

The chain has TRBV7-6 and TRBJ1-4; 7 bases fit TRBD1. With 5 bases clipped from V and 0 bases from J, the junction kept 6 bases outside the gene matches. CDR3 size: 16 residues. The germline gives CDR1 SGHVS, CDR2 FNYEAQ. The chain's CDR3 is CASSAGQGATNEKLFF. Written as DNA, the CDR3 is TGTGCCAGCAGCGCTGGGCAGGGGGCAACTAATGAAAAACTGTTTTTT.

The chain links TRBV5-4 to TRBJ1-2; unclear D gene. Trimming left V 4 bases short and J 5 bases short, with 15 bases between. The CDR3 is 14 residues long. Germline V CDR1 and CDR2: SGHNT, YYREEE (reference sequence). The CDR3 DNA reads as TGTGCCAGCAGCCCGGTCGGGCAGGCTTATGGCTACACCTTC. Its protein is CASSPVGQAYGYTF.

The chain is built from TRBV9 and TRBJ2-1, with D uncertain. Per germline, CDR1 SGDLS and CDR2 YYNGEE. The ends were cut back, 0 bases at V and 4 bases at J, with 11 bases in the middle. This CDR3 has 15 residues. CDR3 in amino acids: CASSVGGETYNEQFF. The DNA for the CDR3 is TGTGCCAGCAGCGTAGGGGGTGAAACATACAATGAGCAGTTCTTC.

The CDR3 loop reads CASSPTGRDTEAFF. The CDR3 nucleotides are TGTGCCAGCAGTCCGACAGGGCGGGACACTGAAGCTTTCTTT. The chain employs TRBV27 and TRBJ1-1; 7 bases line up with TRBD1. The CDR3 covers 14 residues. Germline lookup yields CDR1 MNHEY and CDR2 SMNVEV (reference sequence). J was trimmed by 3 bases and V by 5 bases; bases with no gene match: 6.